This T cell receptor (beta chain) was obtained from a study of OX40 agonist ivuxolimab in advanced cancers. Broadly, across the study: Ivuxolimab, which targeted the costimulatory receptor OX40 (CD134), was an agonistic, fully human IgG2 monoclonal antibody. The paper reports the monotherapy dose-escalation portion (N of about 56 patients) of the phase I ivuxolimab trial. Of the roughly 51 patients in dose escalation, about 19 had hepatocellular carcinoma, some 15 had melanoma, 9 had renal cell carcinoma and 9 had head and neck cancer. The point of sequencing TCRbeta in the periphery was to test whether ivuxolimab changed TCR sequence diversity and drove clonal T-cell expansion. Partial responses were achieved by three dose-escalation patients, of whom one had hepatocellular carcinoma and two had cutaneous melanoma. Prior anti-PD-1, anti-PD-L1 or anti-CTLA-4 therapy was permitted, and approximately 41% of dose-escalation patients had received checkpoint inhibitors. Intravenous ivuxolimab was administered to patients every 2 weeks at six dose levels: 0.01, 0.1, 0.3, 1.5, 3 and 10 mg/kg. In the dose-escalation cohort, roughly 80% of patients were male, and the mean age was about 55 years, with a range of roughly 20 to 80.

The trial excluded patients who had a history of autoimmune disease or who were on systemic immunosuppression. Peripheral blood for TCR sequencing was collected from all dose cohorts at baseline, on cycle 4 day 1, and on cycle 7 day 1. The samples were taken from a phase I, first-in-human, multicenter, open-label dose-escalation trial of ivuxolimab. Adults with locally advanced or metastatic melanoma, renal cell, hepatocellular, or head and neck squamous cell carcinoma were enrolled in the trial. Before TCR sequencing, CD4+ and CD8+ T cells were separately sorted from peripheral blood. Overall results and qualifications from the work: Low levels of normalized T-cell clonal expansion were also shown by some nonresponding patients. Partial responders in the 0.1-3.0 mg/kg groups had among the lowest normalized peripheral clonal expansion, especially among CD8+ T cells. Clonal expansion of both CD4+ and CD8+ blood T cells was observed from baseline to week 6 at doses 0.1 to 3.0 mg/kg. Which antigens the clonally expanded peripheral T cells were specific for was not determined. After ivuxolimab, more expanded clones were found on average in CD8+ T cells than in CD4+ T cells.

For CDR1 and CDR2, the germline V gene lists SNHLY and FYNNEI. Measured from the cysteine to the phenylalanine, the CDR3 is 13 residues long. Of all the DNA, just the CDR3 is kept, 39 bases in frame from base 1. V is reduced by 7 bases and J by 5 bases, leaving a spacing of 12 bases between them. For sequencing of the TCRbeta CDR3 region, genomic DNA was extracted from the sorted cells. The immunoSEQ Assay was used for sequencing of TCRbeta CDR3 regions. TCRdb obtained this table from immuneACCESS and retained in-frame rearrangements with V and J assigned. These tables miss some clones; where compared with another copy, unresolved V genes account for less than half of the shortfall, and the remainder is unexplained. The sample data list 70,000 or so clones, and 80% to 90% of these were observed just once. The leading ten clones occupy about 1% of the sample. In the case of this clone: Its cognate antigen has yet to be identified. No much larger clone is present one base from it, and per-base qualities are unavailable.

The receptor comes from an adult with an advanced solid tumor such as melanoma, head and neck, liver or kidney cancer. Sequenced material: CD4+ or CD8+ T cells sorted from blood, taken in a trial of the OX40 agonist ivuxolimab. The sequence links TRBV2 to TRBJ2-1; possibly the D gene is TRBD1, per 5 matching bases. The CDR3 has the sequence CASTPTENNEQFF. The DNA is as follows: TGTGCCAGCACCCCGACAGAAAACAATGAGCAGTTCTTC.